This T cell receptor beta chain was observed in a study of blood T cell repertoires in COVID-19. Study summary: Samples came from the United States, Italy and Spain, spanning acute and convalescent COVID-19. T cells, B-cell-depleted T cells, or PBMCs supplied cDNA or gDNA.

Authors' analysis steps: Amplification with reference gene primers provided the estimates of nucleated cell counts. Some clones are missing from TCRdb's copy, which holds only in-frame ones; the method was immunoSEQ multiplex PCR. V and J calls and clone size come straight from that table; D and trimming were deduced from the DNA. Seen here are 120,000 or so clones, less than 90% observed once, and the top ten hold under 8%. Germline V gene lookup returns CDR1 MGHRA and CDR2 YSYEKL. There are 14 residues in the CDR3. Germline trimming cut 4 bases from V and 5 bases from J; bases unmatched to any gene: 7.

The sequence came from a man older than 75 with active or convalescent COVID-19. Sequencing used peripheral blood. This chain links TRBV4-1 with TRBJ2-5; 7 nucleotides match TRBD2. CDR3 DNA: TGCGCCAGCAGCCCCCTGGGAGGGCGGGAGACCCAGTACTTC. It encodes CASSPLGGRETQYF.